Following are 32 T cell receptor beta chains from one sample sequenced in a study of blood T cell repertoires in COVID-19. Produced via immunoSEQ multiplex PCR; TCRdb's table is partial and in-frame only. The sample has about 68,000 clones, over 70% seen once. The material sequenced was peripheral blood. The receptor set was obtained from a human donor in a cohort sampled during active COVID-19.

The V gene is TRBV3-1 (or the pseudogene TRBV3-2), the J gene TRBJ1-4; 7 nucleotides match TRBD1. Germline values: CDR1 LGHDT, CDR2 YNNKEL (reference sequence). The CDR3 runs 17 residues. J lost 3 bases, V lost 1 base, and 8 bases had no gene match. This chain's CDR3 is CASSQASKGAANEKLFF. The CDR3 DNA reads as TGTGCCAGCAGCCAAGCCAGTAAGGGGGCAGCTAATGAAAAACTGTTTTTT.

This chain joins TRBV4-3 and TRBJ2-1, with a tentative D call TRBD2 (6 bases). CDR3 length: 15 residues. With 0 bases removed from V and 6 bases from J, the gap between germline ends came to 12 bases. Looked up from germline, CDR1 is LGHNA and CDR2 is YSLEER. DNA of the CDR3: TGCGCCAGCAGCCAAGAACGGGCGCGGGGCAATGAGCAGTTCTTC. Amino acid sequence: CASSQERARGNEQFF.

The chain is built from TRBV28 and TRBJ2-5, with 11 bases identical to TRBD2. The trim removed 6 bases at V and 0 bases at J, leaving 9 bases unmatched. CDR3 size: 17 residues. Germline V lookup: CDR1 MDHEN, CDR2 SYDVKM. CDR3 residues: CASRTRTSGLYQETQYF. CDR3 in DNA: TGTGCCAGCAGAACCAGGACTAGCGGGTTGTACCAAGAGACCCAGTACTTC.

The chain links TRBV7-9 to TRBJ1-2; D ambiguous. V was cut by 2 bases and J by 5 bases, with 6 bases left in between. CDR3 length: 12 residues. In germline, CDR1 is SEHNR, CDR2 FQNEAQ (reference sequence). The CDR3 spells CASSLTEYGYTF. Written as DNA, the CDR3 is TGTGCCAGCAGCTTAACCGAGTATGGCTACACCTTC.

V gene TRBV7-6 combines with J gene TRBJ2-7; D unresolved. CDR3 length: 11 amino acids. The V end lost 4 bases, the J end lost 7 bases, and 8 bases lay between the germline ends. From germline, CDR1 is SGHVS and CDR2 FNYEAQ. The CDR3 coding sequence is TGTGCCAGCAGCTCGTCACGGGAGCAGTACTTC. Amino acid sequence: CASSSSREQYF. Variable domain in full (rest from reference TRBV7-6 and TRBJ2-7): GAGVSQSPRYKVTKRGQDVALRCDPISGHVSLYWYRQALGQGPEFLTYFNYEAQQDKSGLPNDRFSAERPEGSISTLTIQRTEQRDSAMYRCASSSSREQYFGPGTRLTVT.

This chain uses TRBV7-3 with TRBJ2-1, with no clear D. CDR1 is SGHTA and CDR2 is FQGTGA in the germline V gene. The CDR3 runs to 12 residues. Trimming stripped 8 bases from V and 6 bases from J, with 11 bases between. The CDR3 spells CASAARSNEQFF. The DNA for the CDR3 is TGTGCCAGCGCGGCTCGATCCAATGAGCAGTTCTTC.

The chain is built from TRBV2 and TRBJ2-1; 7 nucleotides align to TRBD1. V lost 5 bases to trimming and J lost 5 bases; unmatched junction nucleotides: 3. The CDR3 consists of 13 residues. Germline V gene sequence: CDR1 SNHLY, CDR2 FYNNEI. The CDR3 is CASSRDSNNEQFF. The CDR3 nucleotides are TGTGCCAGCAGTAGGGACAGTAACAATGAGCAGTTCTTC.

J is TRBJ2-1 and V is TRBV9; 10 bases are a match to TRBD2. Looked up from germline, CDR1 is SGDLS and CDR2 is YYNGEE. This CDR3 comprises 16 residues. With 4 bases clipped from V and 0 bases from J, the junction kept 4 bases outside the gene matches. The CDR3 loop is CASSSLAGGSYNEQFF. CDR3 nucleotides: TGTGCCAGCAGCTCCTTAGCGGGGGGCTCCTACAATGAGCAGTTCTTC.

The V call is TRBV5-1, the J call TRBJ2-7; 12 nucleotides match TRBD1. This CDR3 has 14 residues. Trimming took 3 bases from V and 6 from J; bases not matched to a gene: 4. Germline V CDR1 and CDR2: SGHRS, YFSETQ. CDR3 nucleotide sequence: TGCGCCAGCAGCTCCGGGACAGGGGGCCGCGAGCAGTACTTC. Translating gives CASSSGTGGREQYF.

The chain has TRBV19 and TRBJ2-7; 8 bases are shared with TRBD1. Germline loops: CDR1 LNHDA, CDR2 SQIVND (reference sequence). Trimming removed 5 bases from V and 0 bases from J; junction bases left unmatched: 6. CDR3 length: 15 residues. The CDR3 here is CASSDWTGSSYEQYF. CDR3 nucleotide sequence: TGTGCCAGTAGTGACTGGACAGGGAGCTCCTACGAGCAGTACTTC.

The chain links TRBV11-2 to TRBJ2-7, with unresolved D. Germline-derived CDR1 and CDR2 are SGHAT and FQNNGV. The CDR3 is made up of 13 amino acids. Deletions cut 3 bases from V and 0 bases from J, with 6 bases between. The DNA for the CDR3 is TGTGCCAGCAGCTTTGGCAGCTCCTACGAGCAGTACTTC. Translated, it gives CASSFGSSYEQYF.

The V and J genes are TRBV24-1 and TRBJ1-5; D is unclear. V lost 8 bases, J lost 2 bases, and 15 bases lay in between. This CDR3 is 15 amino acids long. Germline values: CDR1 KGHDR, CDR2 SFDVKD. This CDR3 is CATKESGSGNQPQHF. The DNA for the CDR3 is TGTGCCACCAAGGAATCGGGATCAGGCAATCAGCCCCAGCATTTT.

The J gene is TRBJ1-1, the V gene TRBV18; D is undetermined. V lost 2 bases, J lost 1 base, and 11 bases lay in between. The CDR3 is 15 amino acids. Germline CDR1 reads KGHSH; CDR2 reads LQKENI. The CDR3 DNA follows: TGTGCCAGCTCACCAAAACACGTGCCGAACACTGAAGCTTTCTTT. It translates to CASSPKHVPNTEAFF.

V and J are TRBV4-3 and TRBJ2-4; unclear D gene. Germline CDR1 LGHNA, CDR2 YSLEER. V dropped 1 base and J dropped 3 bases, with 19 bases sitting between them. The length of the CDR3 is 18 residues. CDR3 residues: CASSQAGSSLFSKNIQYF. As DNA, the CDR3 is TGCGCCAGCAGCCAAGCCGGGTCGAGCCTATTTAGCAAAAACATTCAGTACTTC.

Concerning this clone: Other DNA sequences in the sample encode the same CDR3. The chain uses TRBV21-1 and TRBJ1-3; the DNA was not used to check the table's D call, TRBD1. TRBV21-1 is recorded as a pseudogene. The length of the CDR3 is 13 residues. The CDR3 reads CASSRDRLNTIYF. Here the CDR3 DNA reads TGTGCCAGCAGCAGGGACAGGCTAAACACCATATATTTT.

The rearrangement uses TRBV19 and TRBJ2-7; possibly TRBD2 for D (5 bases). Per the germline V gene, CDR1 is LNHDA and CDR2 is SQIVND (reference sequence). Trimming pared 6 bases from V and 1 base from J, leaving 16 bases between. The CDR3 contains 15 residues. DNA of the CDR3: TGTGCCAGTAGCGCTCCGGCGGGTGGGTCCTACGAGCAGTACTTC. Protein sequence: CASSAPAGGSYEQYF. The whole variable domain, remainder taken from reference TRBV19 and TRBJ2-7, is DGGITQSPKYLFRKEGQNVTLSCEQNLNHDAMYWYRQDPGQGLRLIYYSQIVNDFQKGDIAEGYSVSREKKESFPLTVTSAQKNPTAFYLCASSAPAGGSYEQYFGPGTRLTVT.

Note on this clone: The junction differs from germline at one of its ends, possibly a read error. V gene TRBV5-4 combines with J gene TRBJ2-2; 14 nucleotides line up with TRBD2. Germline values: CDR1 SGHNT, CDR2 YYREEE (reference sequence). This CDR3 is built from 16 residues. The CDR3 nucleotides are TGTGCCAGCACCTTGGGGGGACTAGCGGGAGCCGGGGAGCTGTTTTTT. The encoded protein is CASTLGGLAGAGELFF. The whole variable domain, remainder taken from reference TRBV5-4 and TRBJ2-2, is ETGVTQSPTHLIKTRGQQVTLRCSSQSGHNTVSWYQQALGQGPQFIFQYYREEENGRGNFPPRFSGLQFPNYSSELNVNALELDDSALYLCASTLGGLAGAGELFFGEGSRLTVL.

This chain links TRBV3-1 (or the pseudogene TRBV3-2) with TRBJ1-6; 8 bases align to TRBD1. After removal of 4 bases from V and 8 bases from J, the junction contained 7 bases not matched to a gene. This CDR3 is 15 amino acids long. Germline V gives CDR1 LGHDT, CDR2 YNNKEL (reference sequence). The CDR3 protein is CASSPRDRRDSPLHF. DNA of the CDR3: TGTGCCAGCAGCCCCCGGGACAGGCGCGATTCACCCCTCCACTTT.

This clone was seen only a few times. The V call is TRBV4-3, the J call TRBJ2-7; D is perhaps TRBD2 (5 bases). With 0 bases removed from V and 7 bases from J, the gap between germline ends came to 13 bases. The germline V gene has CDR1 LGHNA and CDR2 YSLEER. There are 14 residues in the CDR3. CDR3 coding DNA: TGCGCCAGCAGCCAAGAACACCTAGCAGGTGAGCAGTACTTC. Protein product: CASSQEHLAGEQYF.

This sequence joins TRBV28 and TRBJ2-1; D perhaps matches TRBD2 (6 bases). CDR3 size: 18 residues. The germline CDR1 and CDR2 sequences are MDHEN and SYDVKM. V shed 8 bases and J shed 0 bases, with 23 bases lying between them. DNA of the CDR3: TGTGCCAGCGGGAGAATATCTGAGACTAGTGTCTCCTACAATGAGCAGTTCTTC. Protein: CASGRISETSVSYNEQFF.

The genes are TRBV9 and TRBJ2-3; 7 nucleotides align to TRBD1. CDR1 and CDR2 (germline): SGDLS, YYNGEE. V trimming: 3 bases; J trimming: 2 bases; junction bases outside the gene matches: 9. This CDR3 contains 16 residues. CDR3 nucleotides: TGTGCCAGCAGCGCCCGGAGGACAGGAGCCACAGATACGCAGTATTTT. This encodes CASSARRTGATDTQYF.

This chain uses TRBV24-1 with TRBJ2-7; 7 nucleotides line up with TRBD1. This CDR3 has 11 amino acids. Germline V gene lookup returns CDR1 KGHDR and CDR2 SFDVKD. The J segment lost 7 bases and the V segment lost 6 bases, leaving 2 bases of the junction unmatched. CDR3 sequence reads: CATSTGEEQYV. The CDR3 bases are TGTGCCACCAGTACAGGGGAGGAGCAGTACGTC.

This chain joins TRBV28 and TRBJ2-6; possible D gene TRBD2, 6 bases. CDR3 length equals 18 residues. Deletions cut 5 bases from V and 0 bases from J, with 17 bases between. CDR1 is MDHEN and CDR2 is SYDVKM in the germline V gene. DNA of the CDR3: TGTGCCAGCAGTGCGAGGGACGGGAGATACTCTGGGGCCAACGTCCTGACTTTC. Translated, it gives CASSARDGRYSGANVLTF.

This chain joins TRBV5-4 and TRBJ2-1, with D possibly being TRBD2 (6 bases). The CDR3 has 12 amino acids. The V gene lost 0 bases and the J gene lost 9 bases, with 7 bases spanning the gap. Germline V gene data show CDR1 as SGHNT and CDR2 as YYREEE (reference sequence). This CDR3 is CASSLVGSEQFF. CDR3 bases: TGTGCCAGCAGCTTGGTCGGGAGTGAGCAGTTCTTC.

This sequence joins TRBV6-1 and TRBJ2-7; TRBD1 matches 8 bases. V lost 3 bases and J lost 2; bases outside the gene matches: 9. The CDR3 covers 16 residues. The germline gives CDR1 MNHNS, CDR2 SASEGT. CDR3 bases: TGTGCCAGCAGTGACCCGGACAGGGTATCTGCCTACGAGCAGTACGTC. This sequence encodes CASSDPDRVSAYEQYV.

The chain carries TRBV6-5 and TRBJ2-7; 7 nucleotides agree with TRBD2. Losses at the gene ends were 6 bases for V and 0 bases for J; bases not matched to a gene: 5. In germline, CDR1 is MNHEY, CDR2 SVGAGI. This CDR3 is 14 amino acids long. Written as DNA, the CDR3 is TGTGCCAGCAGGCGGGGGATAACCTCCTACGAGCAGTACGTC. Its protein is CASRRGITSYEQYV.

This clone was picked up one time. V is TRBV24-1 and J is TRBJ2-3; weak D call: TRBD2 (5 bases). V was trimmed by 7 bases and J by 1 base, leaving 17 bases between them. CDR3 length: 16 residues. CDR1 is KGHDR and CDR2 is SFDVKD in the germline V gene. The CDR3 bases are TGTGCCACCAGCGACCCCGAGGGCGCCGGCACAGATACGCAGTATTTT. This encodes CATSDPEGAGTDTQYF.

The chain is built from TRBV11-2 and TRBJ1-4; 9 bases are shared with TRBD1. The CDR3 loop spans 15 amino acids. Per germline, CDR1 SGHAT and CDR2 FQNNGV. V was clipped by 5 bases and J by 7 bases; unmatched bases: 8. The CDR3 nucleotides read TGTGCCAGCAGCGACGGGACAGGGCCGCTTGAAAAACTGTTTTTT. This sequence encodes CASSDGTGPLEKLFF.

The rearrangement uses TRBV14 and TRBJ2-4, with 10 bases matching TRBD2. V dropped 1 base and J dropped 7; count of bases not matched to a gene: 10. CDR1 is SGHDN and CDR2 is FVKESK in the germline V gene. This CDR3 region has 17 residues. This chain's CDR3 is CASSQGGLAPVRNIQYF. CDR3 nucleotides: TGTGCCAGCAGCCAAGGGGGACTAGCGCCGGTCCGGAACATTCAGTACTTC.

CDR3: CATSDSRGPAREAFF. The DNA of the CDR3 is TGTGCCACCAGTGATTCCAGGGGGCCTGCCCGTGAAGCTTTCTTT. The chain links TRBV24-1 to TRBJ1-1; TRBD1 aligns across 8 bases. The V gene end was trimmed by 2 bases and the J gene end by 7 bases; junction bases not matched to a gene: 8. Germline values: CDR1 KGHDR, CDR2 SFDVKD. CDR3 size: 15 residues.

The chain carries TRBV30 and TRBJ1-4; TRBD1 matches 7 bases. CDR1 and CDR2 (germline): GTSNPN, SVGIG (reference sequence). J was trimmed by 8 bases and V by 0 bases; bases with no gene match: 6. The length of the CDR3 is 14 residues. The CDR3 sequence is CAWSVTGAGEKLFF. CDR3 DNA sequence: TGTGCCTGGAGTGTAACAGGGGCCGGCGAAAAACTGTTTTTT.

This chain uses TRBV7-9 with TRBJ2-1, with 9 nucleotides matching TRBD2. This CDR3 has 15 amino acids. Germline assignment: CDR1 SEHNR and CDR2 FQNEAQ (reference sequence). V shed 8 bases, J shed 4 bases, and the junction held 9 bases outside the gene matches. The CDR3 region is CASGPTSGFYNEQFF. The DNA of the CDR3 is TGTGCCAGCGGCCCTACTAGCGGGTTTTACAATGAGCAGTTCTTC. Full variable domain (outside the CDR3, taken from reference TRBV7-9 and TRBJ2-1): DTGVSQNPRHKITKRGQNVTFRCDPISEHNRLYWYRQTLGQGPEFLTYFQNEAQLEKSRLLSDRFSAERPKGSFSTLEIQRTEQGDSAMYLCASGPTSGFYNEQFFGPGTRLTVL.